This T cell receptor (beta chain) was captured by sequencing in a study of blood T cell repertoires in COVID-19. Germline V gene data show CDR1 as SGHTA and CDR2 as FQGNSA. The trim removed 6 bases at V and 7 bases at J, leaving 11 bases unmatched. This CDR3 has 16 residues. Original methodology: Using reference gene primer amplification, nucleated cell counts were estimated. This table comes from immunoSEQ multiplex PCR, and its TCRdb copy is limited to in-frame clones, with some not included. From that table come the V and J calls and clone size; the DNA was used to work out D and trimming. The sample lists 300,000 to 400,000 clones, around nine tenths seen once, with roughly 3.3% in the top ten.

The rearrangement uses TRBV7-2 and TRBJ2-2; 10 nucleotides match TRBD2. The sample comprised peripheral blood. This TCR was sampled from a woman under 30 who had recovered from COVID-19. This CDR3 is CASRFTSGIRVGELFF. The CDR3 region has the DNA TGTGCCAGCAGATTTACTAGCGGGATACGTGTCGGGGAGCTGTTTTTT.